Listed below are T cell receptor beta chains from one sample, sequenced in a study of regulatory T cells in long-lasting Graves disease. TCRdb processed the multiplex PCR reads anew with MiXCR; each CDR3 protein has one entry. The sample consists of roughly 400,000 distinct CDR3 sequences, less than 25% of them appearing once. This material consisted of peripheral blood mononuclear cells (PBMCs), taken when the disease was refractory, from a patient treated with antithyroid drugs. Receptors were obtained from a female donor with Graves disease. CDR3s include the opening cysteine and the closing phenylalanine or tryptophan. D genes are given only for firm matches. Only part of the rows carry a size: once, few, many, or a class if the clone is expanded.

-	TRBV7-2	-	TRBJ2-1	TGTGCCAGTGGGGGGAGCTCCTACAATGAGCAGTTCTTC	CASGGSSYNEQFF
-	TRBV5-1	TRBD1	TRBJ2-2	TGCGCCAGCAGCTTGTTCACAGGGGCGAACACCGGGGAGCTGTTTTTT	CASSLFTGANTGELFF
many	TRBV27	-	TRBJ1-1	TGTGCCAGCAGTTTCTCCGGACAGCAGAACACTGAAGCTTTCTTT	CASSFSGQQNTEAFF
many	TRBV3-1	TRBD2	TRBJ2-2	TGTGCCAGCAGCCCAAAGGGCGGGAGCGACACCGGGGAGCTGTTTTTT	CASSPKGGSDTGELFF
-	TRBV20-1	-	TRBJ2-7	TGCAGTGCTAGAGATATAGTAGGCGAGCAGTACTTC	CSARDIVGEQYF
many	TRBV20-1	TRBD1	TRBJ1-2	TGCAGTGCTAGGCCCGGGACAGCATATGGCTACACCTTC	CSARPGTAYGYTF
few	TRBV6-5	-	TRBJ1-5	TGTGCCAGCAGTTATCGGCTTGGGGCCAATCAGCCCCAGCATTTT	CASSYRLGANQPQHF
-	TRBV20-1	TRBD2	TRBJ2-7	TGCAGTGCTCGTAGCGGGAGCGCCGGGGGTTACGAGCAGTACTTC	CSARSGSAGGYEQYF
-	TRBV12-3/TRBV12-4	-	TRBJ1-4	TGTGCCAGCAGCCCGGGACGGATTAATGAAAAACTGTTTTTT	CASSPGRINEKLFF
many	TRBV28	TRBD2	TRBJ2-7	TGTGCCAGCAGTTCCCCCGGACTAGCGGGACCCTACGAGCAGTACTTC	CASSSPGLAGPYEQYF
-	TRBV12-3/TRBV12-4	-	TRBJ1-2	TGTGCCAGCAGCCTGCAGGGGCCCCCCTATGGCTACACCTTC	CASSLQGPPYGYTF